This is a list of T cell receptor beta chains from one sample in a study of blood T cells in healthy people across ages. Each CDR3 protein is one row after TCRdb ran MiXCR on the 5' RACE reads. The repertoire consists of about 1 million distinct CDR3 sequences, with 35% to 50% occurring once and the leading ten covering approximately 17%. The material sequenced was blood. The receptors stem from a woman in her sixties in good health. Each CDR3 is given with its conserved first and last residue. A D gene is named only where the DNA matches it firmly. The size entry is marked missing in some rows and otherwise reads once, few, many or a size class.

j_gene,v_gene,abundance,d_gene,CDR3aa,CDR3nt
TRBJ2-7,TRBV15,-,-,CATSRSRVGYEQYF,TGTGCCACCAGCAGAAGTCGGGTGGGCTACGAGCAGTACTTC
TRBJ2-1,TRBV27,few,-,CASRALAGAHTKEQFF,TGTGCCAGCAGAGCACTCGCAGGGGCCCATACAAAAGAGCAGTTCTTC
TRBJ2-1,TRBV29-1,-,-,CSVGLMVANSYNEQFF,TGCAGCGTTGGGCTTATGGTGGCCAACTCCTACAATGAGCAGTTCTTC
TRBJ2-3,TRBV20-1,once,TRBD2,CSARGVAGGFTDTQYF,TGCAGTGCTAGAGGGGTAGCGGGTGGTTTTACAGATACGCAGTATTTT
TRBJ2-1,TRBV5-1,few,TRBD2,CASSFLAGVGYNEQFF,TGCGCCAGCAGCTTTCTAGCGGGAGTGGGCTACAATGAGCAGTTCTTC
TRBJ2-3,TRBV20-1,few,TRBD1,CSARAGTGVPDTQYF,TGCAGTGCTAGGGCGGGTACAGGGGTTCCAGATACGCAGTATTTT
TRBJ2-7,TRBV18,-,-,CASSPPGQGVYEQYF,TGTGCCAGCTCACCACCGGGACAAGGGGTCTACGAGCAGTACTTC
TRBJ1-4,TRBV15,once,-,CATSRRLGGDEKLFF,TGTGCCACCAGCAGGCGACTAGGGGGGGACGAAAAACTGTTTTTT
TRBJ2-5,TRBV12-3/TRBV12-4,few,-,CASSFPQQETQYF,TGTGCCAGCAGTTTTCCACAGCAAGAGACCCAGTACTTC
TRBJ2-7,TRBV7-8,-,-,CASSHSEGDSYEQYF,TGTGCCAGCAGCCACAGCGAGGGAGACTCCTACGAGCAGTACTTC
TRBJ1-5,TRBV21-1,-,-,CASSVTGEQPQHF,TGTGCCAGCAGCGTCACAGGGGAACAGCCCCAGCATTTT
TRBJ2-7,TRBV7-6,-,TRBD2,CASSLVAVGGSGYEQYF,TGTGCCAGCAGCTTAGTCGCAGTTGGCGGGAGTGGGTACGAGCAGTACTTC
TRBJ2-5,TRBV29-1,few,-,CSVGTGREAETQYF,TGCAGCGTTGGGACAGGGCGGGAGGCAGAGACCCAGTACTTC
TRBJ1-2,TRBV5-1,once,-,CASSLVSTRGGYGYTF,TGCGCCAGCAGCTTGGTCAGCACAAGGGGTGGCTATGGCTACACCTTC
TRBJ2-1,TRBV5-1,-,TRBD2,CASRASGRQETQFF,TGCGCCAGCAGAGCTAGCGGGAGGCAAGAGACCCAGTTCTTC
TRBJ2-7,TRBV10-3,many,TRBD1,CAAGQGSYEQYF,TGTGCCGCGGGACAGGGCTCCTACGAGCAGTACTTC
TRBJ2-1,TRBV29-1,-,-,CSVDRDGNEQFF,TGCAGCGTCGACCGGGACGGCAATGAGCAGTTCTTC
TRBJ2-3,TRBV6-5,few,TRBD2,CASSYGGSGTPSTDTQYF,TGTGCCAGCAGTTACGGAGGTAGCGGGACTCCGAGCACAGATACGCAGTATTTT
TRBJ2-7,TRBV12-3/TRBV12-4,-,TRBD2,CASRSTSGSIHEQYF,TGTGCCAGCAGGTCGACTAGCGGGAGTATCCACGAGCAGTACTTC
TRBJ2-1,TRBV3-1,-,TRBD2,CASSQETGGRYSYNEQFF,TGTGCCAGCAGCCAAGAGACAGGCGGGAGGTACTCCTACAATGAGCAGTTCTTC
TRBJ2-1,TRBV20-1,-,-,CSARDPLTPYNEQFF,TGCAGTGCTAGAGATCCCCTAACCCCCTACAATGAGCAGTTCTTC
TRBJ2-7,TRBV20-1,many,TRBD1,CSATEGSGGEDEQYF,TGCAGTGCTACCGAAGGGTCAGGGGGCGAGGACGAGCAGTACTTC
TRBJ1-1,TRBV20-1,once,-,CSARALQVYTEAFF,TGCAGTGCTAGAGCCCTACAGGTCTACACTGAAGCTTTCTTT
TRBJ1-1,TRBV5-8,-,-,CASSPGRVPGTEAFF,TGTGCCAGCAGTCCTGGTAGGGTCCCTGGAACTGAAGCTTTCTTT
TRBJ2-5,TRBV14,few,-,CASSQEGRGWETQYF,TGTGCCAGCAGCCAAGAGGGTCGGGGATGGGAGACCCAGTACTTC
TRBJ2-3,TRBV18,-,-,CASSPCLVGATDTQYF,TGTGCCAGCTCACCATGTCTGGTTGGGGCCACAGATACGCAGTATTTT
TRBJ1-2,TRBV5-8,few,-,CASSALGQRRGGYTF,TGTGCCAGCAGCGCCCTAGGGCAGCGGCGGGGAGGCTACACCTTC
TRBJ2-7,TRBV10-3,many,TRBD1,CAIKGTGEGHYEQYF,TGTGCCATCAAAGGGACAGGGGAAGGGCATTACGAGCAGTACTTC
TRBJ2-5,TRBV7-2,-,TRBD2,CASSSGLAGFQETQYF,TGTGCCAGCAGCTCCGGACTAGCGGGTTTCCAAGAGACCCAGTACTTC
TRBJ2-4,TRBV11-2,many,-,CASSHEGLVAKNIQYF,TGTGCCAGCAGCCATGAGGGACTCGTAGCCAAAAACATTCAGTACTTC
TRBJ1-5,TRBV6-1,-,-,CASSVPPPGRALGNQPQHF,TGTGCCAGCAGTGTCCCCCCTCCGGGGCGCGCTCTGGGCAATCAGCCCCAGCATTTT
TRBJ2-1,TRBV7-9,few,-,CASSRAGISYNEQFF,TGTGCCAGCAGCCGCGCCGGGATCTCCTACAATGAGCAGTTCTTC
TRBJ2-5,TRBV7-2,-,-,CASLGELTQYF,TGTGCCAGCTTGGGGGAGTTGACCCAGTACTTC
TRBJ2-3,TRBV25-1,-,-,CASSATGEDTQYF,TGTGCCAGCAGTGCGACGGGAGAGGATACGCAGTATTTT
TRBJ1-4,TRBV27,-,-,CASRIKYRTNEKLFF,TGTGCCAGCAGGATCAAGTATCGGACTAATGAAAAACTGTTTTTT
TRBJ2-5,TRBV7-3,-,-,CASSPGDIQETQYF,TGTGCCAGCAGCCCAGGGGACATACAAGAGACCCAGTACTTC
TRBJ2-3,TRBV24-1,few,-,CATSDLQDTDTQYF,TGTGCCACCAGTGATTTACAGGACACAGATACGCAGTATTTT
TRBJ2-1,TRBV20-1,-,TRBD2,CSAQSGRAVDEQFF,TGCAGTGCTCAAAGCGGGAGGGCCGTCGATGAGCAGTTCTTC
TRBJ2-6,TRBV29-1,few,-,CSVETGWVGANVLTF,TGCAGCGTGGAGACTGGCTGGGTTGGGGCCAACGTCCTGACTTTC
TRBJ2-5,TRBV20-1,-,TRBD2,CSAPPRTSSETQYF,TGCAGTGCTCCCCCTAGGACTAGTTCGGAGACCCAGTACTTC
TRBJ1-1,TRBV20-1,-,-,CSARDLWGRTEAFF,TGCAGTGCTAGAGATCTATGGGGCCGGACTGAAGCTTTCTTT
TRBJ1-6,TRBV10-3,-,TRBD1,CAISESRTGGSNSPLHF,TGTGCCATCAGTGAGTCGCGGACAGGGGGTTCTAATTCACCCCTCCACTTT
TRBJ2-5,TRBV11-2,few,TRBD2,CASSLHGTSDSNEQYF,TGTGCCAGCAGCTTACATGGGACTAGCGACTCAAATGAGCAGTACTTC
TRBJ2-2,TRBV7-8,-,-,CASSLPGAGELFF,TGTGCCAGCAGCTTACCGGGCGCCGGGGAGCTGTTTTTT
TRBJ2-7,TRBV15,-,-,CATSRDRGRQYF,TGTGCCACCAGCAGAGACAGGGGCAGGCAGTACTTC
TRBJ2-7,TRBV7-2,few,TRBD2,CASSFGLAGSSYEQYF,TGTGCCAGCAGCTTCGGACTAGCGGGAAGCTCCTACGAGCAGTACTTC
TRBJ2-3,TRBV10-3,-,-,CATGEGNTDTQYF,TGTGCCACAGGGGAGGGGAACACAGATACGCAGTATTTT
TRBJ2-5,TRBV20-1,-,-,CNAPGPGYETQYF,TGCAATGCCCCGGGCCCAGGGTACGAGACCCAGTACTTC
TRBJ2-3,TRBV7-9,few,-,CASSLVTRDTQYF,TGTGCCAGCAGCTTAGTTACCCGAGATACGCAGTATTTT
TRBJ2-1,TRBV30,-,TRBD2,CAWATSGSYNEQFF,TGTGCCTGGGCGACTAGCGGGTCCTACAATGAACAGTTCTTC
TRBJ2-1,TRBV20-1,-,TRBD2,CSAPNSGTSGTNGEQFF,TGCAGTGCTCCCAACTCCGGGACTAGCGGGACCAACGGTGAGCAGTTCTTC
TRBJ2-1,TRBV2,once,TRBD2,CASMTGWGASGRNEQFF,TGTGCCAGCATGACGGGATGGGGGGCTAGCGGGAGAAATGAGCAGTTCTTC
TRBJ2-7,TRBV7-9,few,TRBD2,CASSEGLAKSYEQYF,TGTGCCAGCAGCGAGGGACTAGCGAAGTCCTACGAGCAGTACTTC
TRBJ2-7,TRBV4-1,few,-,CASSVYQGGEQYF,TGCGCCAGCAGCGTTTACCAGGGTGGCGAGCAGTACTTC